Following are 30 T cell receptor beta chains from one sample sequenced in a study of T-cell memory formation after mild COVID-19. One entry per CDR3 protein results from TCRdb running MiXCR on the 5' RACE reads. The repertoire includes under 250,000 distinct CDR3 sequences, around 26% of them detected once, and about 10% sits in the top ten. Material for sequencing was PBMCs or a T cell subset sorted from them (not recorded which). Receptor source: an adult woman who had mild COVID-19 (a few samples of this study predate the infection). Cell type and time point are not known.

This clonotype appeared a few times. This chain joins TRBV20-1 and TRBJ1-1; D is possibly TRBD1 (6 bases). V was pared by 5 bases and J by 7 bases, with 20 bases between. In germline, CDR1 is DFQATT, CDR2 SNEGSKA (reference sequence). This CDR3 comprises 14 residues. Here the CDR3 DNA reads TGCAGTGCTCCTTTTGGGGGGCCCGAGGGTGAAGCTTTCTTT. This sequence encodes CSAPFGGPEGEAFF.

On this clonotype: One end of the junction fails to match germline, which may point to a read error. The chain uses TRBV7-2 and TRBJ2-5; tentatively, D is TRBD1 (6 bases). CDR3 length: 15 amino acids. Germline V gene lookup returns CDR1 SGHTA and CDR2 FQGNSA. This CDR3 reads CASSSIQGPQETQCF. The DNA of the CDR3 is TGTGCCAGCAGCTCAATACAGGGCCCCCAAGAGACCCAGTGCTTC.

This clonotype was seen repeatedly, ten times or more. The V gene is TRBV19, the J gene TRBJ1-1, with a tentative D call TRBD1 (5 bases). Between the trimmed V and J ends, which lost 3 bases and 1 base, there was a span of 9 bases. Looked up from germline, CDR1 is LNHDA and CDR2 is SQIVND (reference sequence). The CDR3 totals 14 residues. CDR3 sequence reads: CASSILQGNTEAFF. CDR3 nucleotide sequence: TGTGCCAGTAGTATTCTCCAGGGGAACACTGAAGCTTTCTTT.

The chain recombines TRBV20-1 with TRBJ2-1; 10 positions agree with TRBD2. The trim removed 1 base at V and 10 bases at J, leaving 7 bases unmatched. Germline loops: CDR1 DFQATT, CDR2 SNEGSKA (reference sequence). There are 14 residues in the CDR3. CDR3 sequence: CSARAGTSEPEQFF. Here the CDR3 DNA reads TGCAGTGCTAGAGCCGGGACTAGCGAGCCCGAGCAGTTCTTC.

V gene TRBV7-8 combines with J gene TRBJ2-5; 8 bases are a match to TRBD2. The CDR3 has 16 amino acids. After removal of 3 bases from V and 4 bases from J, the junction contained 10 bases not matched to a gene. CDR1 and CDR2 (germline): SGHVS, FQNEAQ. The CDR3 reads CASSFTTSGAGETQYF. Written as DNA, the CDR3 is TGTGCCAGCAGCTTTACCACTAGCGGAGCAGGAGAGACCCAGTACTTC.

The CDR3 protein is CASSIRQKNTGELFF. The CDR3 DNA follows: TGTGCCAGCAGCATAAGACAGAAAAACACCGGGGAGCTGTTTTTT. The V gene is TRBV7-2, the J gene TRBJ2-2, with a tentative D call TRBD1 (5 bases). Trimming took off 5 bases at V and 2 bases at J, with 12 bases between the two ends. From germline, CDR1 is SGHTA and CDR2 FQGNSA. CDR3 length: 15 amino acids.

This clonotype has just a few counts. The chain uses TRBV7-2 and TRBJ1-1; TRBD1 matches at 7 bases. Germline trimming cut 3 bases from V and 9 bases from J; bases unmatched to any gene: 13. Looked up from germline, CDR1 is SGHTA and CDR2 is FQGNSA. This CDR3 spans 15 amino acids. The CDR3 here is CASSFGGTANGQAFF. Here the CDR3 DNA reads TGTGCCAGCAGCTTCGGGGGGACAGCTAACGGTCAAGCTTTCTTT.

This clonotype has only a few counts. The rearrangement joins TRBV5-1 to TRBJ2-1; a weak D match, TRBD1 (6 bases). Between the trimmed V and J ends, which lost 0 bases and 4 bases, there was a span of 14 bases. The CDR3 runs 16 residues. Germline V gene data show CDR1 as SGHRS and CDR2 as YFSETQ. CDR3 nucleotide sequence: TGCGCCAGCAGCTTGGTGACAGGAGATTCTTACAATGAGCAGTTCTTC. Translated, it gives CASSLVTGDSYNEQFF.

This clonotype was found a few times. The J gene is TRBJ2-6, the V gene TRBV2; D is unclear. The ends were cut back, 0 bases at V and 1 base at J, with 10 bases in the middle. Germline CDR1 SNHLY, CDR2 FYNNEI. This CDR3 is built from 17 residues. The CDR3 sequence is CASSEAPLYSGANVLTF. The CDR3, as DNA: TGTGCCAGCAGTGAAGCTCCGCTCTATTCTGGGGCCAACGTCCTGACTTTC.

This clonotype was seen many times. V gene TRBV20-1 combines with J gene TRBJ1-2; tentatively, D is TRBD1 (6 bases). From germline, CDR1 is DFQATT and CDR2 SNEGSKA (reference sequence). With 5 bases removed from V and 3 bases from J, the gap between germline ends came to 10 bases. The CDR3 is 12 residues long. The CDR3 nucleotides read TGCAGTGCTCACCCAGGGGACTATGGCTACACCTTC. It translates to CSAHPGDYGYTF.

This clonotype was recorded only once. The rearrangement joins TRBV4-3 to TRBJ2-7; the D gene could be TRBD1 or TRBD2 (5 bases each). Trimming stripped 1 base from V and 0 bases from J, with 19 bases between. This CDR3 has 18 residues. Germline V gives CDR1 LGHNA, CDR2 YSLEER. The CDR3 reads CASSQVVGPIAGSYEQYF. The CDR3 DNA reads as TGCGCCAGCAGCCAAGTGGTGGGACCCATCGCTGGCTCCTACGAGCAGTACTTC.

The rearrangement uses TRBV5-1 and TRBJ1-3; D possibly corresponds to TRBD1 (5 bases). Germline CDR1 SGHRS, CDR2 YFSETQ. The CDR3 sequence is 14 residues long. Trimming left V 0 bases short and J 3 bases short, with 7 bases between. CDR3 nucleotide sequence: TGCGCCAGCAGCTTGGCAGGGTATGGAAACACCATATATTTT. Its protein product is CASSLAGYGNTIYF.

A word on this clonotype: Relative to the germline gene, one junction end is altered; a read error may explain this. The rearrangement uses TRBV12-3 or TRBV12-4 and TRBJ2-2; TRBD2 aligns across 7 bases. There are 15 residues in the CDR3. CDR3 residues: CASSFGGSVTGEMFF. For the CDR3, the DNA is TGTGCCAGCAGTTTCGGCGGGAGTGTAACCGGGGAGATGTTTTTT.

This clonotype has more than one count but fewer than ten. J is TRBJ2-4 and V is TRBV3-1, with D possibly being TRBD1 (6 bases). The CDR3 runs 17 residues. V lost 4 bases and J 1 base, leaving 17 bases between the germline ends. Germline values: CDR1 LGHDT, CDR2 YNNKEL (reference sequence). CDR3 loop: CASSPQAGVGAKNIQYF. The DNA for the CDR3 is TGTGCCAGCAGCCCTCAGGCAGGGGTCGGGGCCAAAAACATTCAGTACTTC.

Of note for this clonotype: One junction end disagrees with the germline gene, perhaps due to a read error. The rearrangement joins TRBV19 to TRBJ2-7; D gene ambiguous. Germline assignment: CDR1 LNHDA and CDR2 SQIVND (reference sequence). This CDR3 spans 11 amino acids. CDR3 region: CASSIGYEQYF. CDR3 coding DNA: TGTGCCAGCAGTATAGGCTACGAGCAGTACTTC. Drawing the rest from reference TRBV19 and TRBJ2-7, the complete variable domain is DGGITQSPKYLFRKEGQNVTLSCEQNLNHDAMYWYRQDPGQGLRLIYYSQIVNDFQKGDIAEGYSVSREKKESFPLTVTSAQKNPTAFYLCASSIGYEQYFGPGTRLTVT.

In this sample, this clonotype turned up a few times. The V call is TRBV20-1, the J call TRBJ2-3, with D tentatively TRBD1 (6 bases). Germline V gene data show CDR1 as DFQATT and CDR2 as SNEGSKA (reference sequence). The CDR3 covers 17 residues. The germline V and J ends were trimmed by 3 bases and 0 bases, with 19 bases remaining between them. DNA for the CDR3: TGCAGTGCTAGGGCAGGGGACGTTACACCTAGCACAGATACGCAGTATTTT. This translates into CSARAGDVTPSTDTQYF.

This clonotype turned up a few times. The chain employs TRBV20-1 and TRBJ2-2, with D tentatively TRBD2 (5 bases). Trimming left V 5 bases short and J 1 base short, with 11 bases between. Germline assignment: CDR1 DFQATT and CDR2 SNEGSKA (reference sequence). The CDR3 is 14 amino acids. As DNA, the CDR3 is TGCAGTGCTGGAAGCGGAGGGAACACCGGGGAGCTGTTTTTT. Amino acids: CSAGSGGNTGELFF.

The rearrangement joins TRBV7-6 to TRBJ2-7, with TRBD2 identical over 12 bases. Germline V gene data show CDR1 as SGHVS and CDR2 as FNYEAQ. Trimming took 5 bases from V and 3 from J; bases not matched to a gene: 5. CDR3 size: 15 residues. For the CDR3, the DNA is TGTGCCAGCAGCCCGGAGACTAGCGGGAGCTACGAGCAGTACTTC. It codes for CASSPETSGSYEQYF.

The chain joins TRBV7-9 to TRBJ1-2, with TRBD1 matching over 10 bases. The V gene's germline CDR1 is SEHNR and CDR2 FQNEAQ (reference sequence). The CDR3 extends over 16 amino acids. Germline trimming cut 6 bases from V and 0 bases from J; bases unmatched to any gene: 7. CDR3 in amino acids: CASSLGQGRPNYGYTF. The CDR3 DNA reads as TGTGCCAGCAGTTTGGGACAGGGGCGCCCTAACTATGGCTACACCTTC.

This clonotype was seen a handful of times. The chain carries TRBV9 and TRBJ2-7, with TRBD1 matching over 8 bases. Germline loops: CDR1 SGDLS, CDR2 YYNGEE. After removal of 0 bases from V and 7 bases from J, the junction contained 9 bases not matched to a gene. The length of the CDR3 is 15 residues. The chain's CDR3 is CASSVAPDRGGEQYF. CDR3 in DNA: TGTGCCAGCAGCGTAGCCCCCGACAGGGGAGGAGAGCAGTACTTC.

The table lists this clonotype with a few counts. The genes are TRBV20-1 and TRBJ2-7, with TRBD2 matching 7 bases. After removal of 4 bases from V and 0 bases from J, the junction contained 6 bases not matched to a gene. Germline V lookup: CDR1 DFQATT, CDR2 SNEGSKA (reference sequence). The CDR3 totals 14 residues. The DNA for the CDR3 is TGCAGTGCTACCGGGGAGCGGGGCTCCTACGAGCAGTACTTC. This translates into CSATGERGSYEQYF.

The genes are TRBV18 and TRBJ2-3; D not certain. Germline V gene data show CDR1 as KGHSH and CDR2 as LQKENI. The CDR3 totals 13 residues. The V and J ends lost 4 bases and 0 bases respectively, with 5 bases between them. The CDR3 loop is CASSRTSTDTQYF. CDR3 nucleotides: TGTGCCAGCTCACGAACCAGCACAGATACGCAGTATTTT.

The rearrangement links TRBV20-1 to TRBJ2-1; 10 bases match TRBD2. With V trimmed by 0 bases and J by 7 bases, 12 bases remained unmatched. CDR3 length equals 17 residues. Germline V lookup: CDR1 DFQATT, CDR2 SNEGSKA (reference sequence). The CDR3 spells CSARDLLAGEFGNEQFF. CDR3 coding DNA: TGCAGTGCTAGAGATCTGCTAGCGGGAGAGTTCGGGAATGAGCAGTTCTTC.

Only one count was recorded for this clonotype. This chain connects TRBV12-3 or TRBV12-4 to TRBJ2-1, with TRBD2 matching over 8 bases. V lost 5 bases, J lost 5 bases, and 11 bases stayed unmatched. The CDR3 is made up of 16 amino acids. DNA of the CDR3: TGTGCCAGCAGTACCGGGACTAGTGACCCTCACAATGAGCAGTTCTTC. It encodes CASSTGTSDPHNEQFF.

V and J are TRBV7-8 and TRBJ2-7, with 7 bases fitting TRBD1. CDR1 SGHVS and CDR2 FQNEAQ come from the germline V gene. This CDR3 has 14 residues. V gave up 3 bases and J gave up 4 bases; unmatched junction bases: 6. This CDR3 reads CASSFSSRGYEQYF. As DNA, the CDR3 is TGTGCCAGCAGCTTTTCCAGCAGGGGGTACGAGCAGTACTTC.

V is TRBV27 and J is TRBJ2-6; possible D gene TRBD1, 6 bases. There are 19 residues in the CDR3. V was clipped by 3 bases and J by 0 bases, with 18 bases between them. The germline CDR1 and CDR2 sequences are MNHEY and SMNVEV (reference sequence). The CDR3 sequence: CASSLAGVGFSSGANVLTF. The CDR3 DNA follows: TGTGCCAGCAGTTTGGCAGGGGTCGGGTTCAGCTCTGGGGCCAACGTCCTGACTTTC.

A few counts support this clonotype. The V gene is TRBV3-1, the J gene TRBJ2-4, with D possibly being TRBD2 (6 bases). V was pared by 0 bases and J by 4 bases, with 10 bases between. Germline V gene data show CDR1 as LGHDT and CDR2 as YNNKEL (reference sequence). This CDR3 comprises 15 residues. The DNA for the CDR3 is TGTGCCAGCAGCCAAGAGGGGACTGTAAAAAACATTCAGTACTTC. It specifies CASSQEGTVKNIQYF.

This clonotype was seen a handful of times. This sequence joins TRBV7-8 and TRBJ1-6; tentatively, D is TRBD1 (5 bases). CDR3 length equals 13 residues. In germline, CDR1 is SGHVS, CDR2 FQNEAQ. Trimming took off 9 bases at V and 10 bases at J, with 16 bases between the two ends. The CDR3 DNA sequence: TGTGCCAGTGGGGCGGCATCATCCTCACCCCTCCACTTT. Translating it yields CASGAASSSPLHF.

The chain uses TRBV15 and TRBJ1-2; tentatively, D is TRBD1 (5 bases). The CDR3 extends over 16 amino acids. Germline CDR1 and CDR2: LNHNV and YYDKDF (reference sequence). Trimming took off 0 bases at V and 3 bases at J, with 14 bases between the two ends. The CDR3 DNA reads TGTGCCACCAGCAGAGAATGGGGCCTAAATCACTATGGCTACACCTTC. Protein product: CATSREWGLNHYGYTF.

The chain employs TRBV6-1 and TRBJ2-3; D unresolved. The CDR3 is made up of 15 amino acids. Germline values: CDR1 MNHNS, CDR2 SASEGT. The V and J ends lost 2 bases and 4 bases respectively, with 13 bases between them. For the CDR3, the DNA is TGTGCCAGCAGTGAATACCCCAAAGGGCCAGATACGCAGTATTTT. Amino acid sequence: CASSEYPKGPDTQYF.